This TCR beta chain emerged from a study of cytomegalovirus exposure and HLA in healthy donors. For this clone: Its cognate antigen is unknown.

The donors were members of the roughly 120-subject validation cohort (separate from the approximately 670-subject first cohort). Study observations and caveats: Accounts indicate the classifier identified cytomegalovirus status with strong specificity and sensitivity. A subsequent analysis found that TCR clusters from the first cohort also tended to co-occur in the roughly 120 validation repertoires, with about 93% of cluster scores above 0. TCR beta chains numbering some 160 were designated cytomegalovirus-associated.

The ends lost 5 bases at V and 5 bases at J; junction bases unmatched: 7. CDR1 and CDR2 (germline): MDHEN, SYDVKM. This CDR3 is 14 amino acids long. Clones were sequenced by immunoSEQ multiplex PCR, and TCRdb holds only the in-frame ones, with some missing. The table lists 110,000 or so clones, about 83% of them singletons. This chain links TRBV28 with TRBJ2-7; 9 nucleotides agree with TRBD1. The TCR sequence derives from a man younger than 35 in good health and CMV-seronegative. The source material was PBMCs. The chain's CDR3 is CASSPGTGLDEQYF. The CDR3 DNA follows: TGTGCCAGCAGTCCCGGGACAGGGCTCGACGAGCAGTACTTC.